Here is one TCR beta chain with its context. As yet, its antigen is unknown. The data belong to a study of T cells in narcolepsy. Study context: Donors had narcolepsy type 1 or type 2, or were healthy controls. General study findings and limits: Reportedly, autoreactive clonotypes were serially detected in patients' blood but not controls'. Autoreactive HCRT-specific and TRIB2-specific clonotypes were marked in same-patient CSF-versus-blood CD4+ comparisons. Some memory CD4+ repertoires had no autoreactive clone sequences.

This CDR3 contains 15 residues. Trimming pared 4 bases from V and 9 bases from J, leaving 19 bases between. CDR1 SEHNR and CDR2 FQNEAQ come from the germline V gene (reference sequence). This table comes from immunoSEQ multiplex PCR, and its TCRdb copy is limited to in-frame clones, with some not included. The data show some 20,000 clones, less than 90% seen once. This chain connects TRBV7-9 to TRBJ2-4; either TRBD1 or TRBD2 may supply D (6 bases each). Input material: memory (CD45RA-) CD4+ T cells from blood. The TCR sequence derives from a human donor in good health. The CDR3 reads CASSSDPGGGIIQYF. The CDR3 DNA is TGTGCCAGCAGCTCTGACCCCGGGGGCGGCATCATTCAGTACTTC. The entire variable domain, with the rest obtained from reference TRBV7-9 and TRBJ2-4, is as follows: DTGVSQNPRHKITKRGQNVTFRCDPISEHNRLYWYRQTLGQGPEFLTYFQNEAQLEKSRLLSDRFSAERPKGSFSTLEIQRTEQGDSAMYLCASSSDPGGGIIQYFGAGTRLSVL.